This passage covers 25 T cell receptor beta chains from one sample sequenced in a study of blood T cell repertoires in COVID-19. Clones were sequenced by immunoSEQ multiplex PCR, and TCRdb holds only the in-frame ones, with some missing. The data contain about 130,000 clones, 85% of them singletons. The source material was peripheral blood. Source of these receptors: a man older than 75 with active or convalescent COVID-19.

The rearrangement uses TRBV5-4 and TRBJ2-3; 10 nucleotides agree with TRBD2. Germline V gene data show CDR1 as SGHNT and CDR2 as YYREEE (reference sequence). With V trimmed by 0 bases and J by 3 bases, 10 bases remained unmatched. The CDR3 sequence is 18 residues long. For the CDR3, the DNA is TGTGCCAGCAGCTTGGCCCTAGCGGGGGCCCAAAGGACAGATACGCAGTATTTT. This translates into CASSLALAGAQRTDTQYF.

The chain employs TRBV24-1 and TRBJ2-5, with a possible D match to TRBD2 (6 bases). The germline CDR1 and CDR2 sequences are KGHDR and SFDVKD. Trimming stripped 5 bases from V and 5 bases from J, with 14 bases between. This CDR3 spans 14 amino acids. The CDR3 region is CATSVDRGGETQYF. In DNA form, the CDR3 reads TGTGCCACCAGTGTGGATCGAGGAGGGGAGACCCAGTACTTC.

The chain recombines TRBV3-1 (or the pseudogene TRBV3-2) with TRBJ2-1, with D perhaps matching TRBD2 (5 bases). The germline V gene encodes CDR1 LGHDT and CDR2 YNNKEL (reference sequence). V was cut by 0 bases and J by 7 bases, with 16 bases left in between. The CDR3 is 16 amino acids. The CDR3 DNA sequence: TGTGCCAGCAGCCAAGAATTGAGACACTCGGGGAATGAGCAGTTCTTC. This translates into CASSQELRHSGNEQFF.

This chain uses TRBV6-5 with TRBJ1-4, with D uncertain. The CDR3 has 16 residues. Germline CDR1 is MNHEY and CDR2 is SVGAGI. V lost 4 bases and J 7 bases, leaving 19 bases between the germline ends. The CDR3 loop is CASSSPGLPLGEKLFF. The CDR3 nucleotides read TGTGCCAGCAGTTCCCCGGGATTGCCTCTTGGTGAAAAACTGTTTTTT.

The rearrangement uses TRBV28 and TRBJ2-3; 9 positions agree with TRBD2. CDR1 and CDR2 (germline): MDHEN, SYDVKM. V lost 5 bases, J lost 1 base, and 16 bases stayed unmatched. The CDR3 length is 19 residues. The DNA of the CDR3 is TGTGCCAGCAGTCCCAGCATTTCGCTTAGCGGGGGCCGCACAGATACGCAGTATTTT. Its translation is CASSPSISLSGGRTDTQYF.

CDR3 sequence reads: CASLGEYTDTQYF. DNA of the CDR3: TGTGCCAGCCTTGGGGAGTACACAGATACGCAGTATTTT. The J gene is TRBJ2-3, the V gene TRBV2; tentative D call: TRBD2 (5 bases). CDR3 length: 13 amino acids. Germline V gives CDR1 SNHLY, CDR2 FYNNEI. V lost 8 bases to trimming and J lost 2 bases, with 11 bases between them.

The rearrangement links TRBV6-2 or TRBV6-3 to TRBJ2-1, with 7 bases that match TRBD2. This CDR3 is built from 15 residues. The junction had 8 bases not matched to a gene; V was cut back by 0 bases and J by 9 bases. CDR1 and CDR2 from the germline V gene are MNHEY and SVGEGT. CDR3 sequence: CASSYSPSGTGEQFF. The CDR3 nucleotides are TGTGCCAGCAGTTACTCTCCCAGCGGGACGGGTGAGCAGTTCTTC.

The chain joins TRBV10-3 to TRBJ2-7, with 8 bases lining up with TRBD2. Trimming cost V 0 bases and J 4 bases; bases outside gene matches: 5. Germline lookup yields CDR1 ENHRY and CDR2 SYGVKD. The CDR3 spans 15 residues. DNA of the CDR3: TGTGCCATCAGTGAGTCCCTAGCGGGTTTTTACGAGCAGTACTTC. Protein product: CAISESLAGFYEQYF.

This chain links TRBV2 with TRBJ2-3; D is perhaps TRBD1 (6 bases). The CDR3 consists of 14 residues. V lost 6 bases and J 0 bases, leaving 10 bases between the germline ends. Germline lookup yields CDR1 SNHLY and CDR2 FYNNEI. In nucleotides, the CDR3 is TGTGCCAGCAGGCGGACAGAGAGCACAGATACGCAGTATTTT. Encoded protein: CASRRTESTDTQYF.

In this sample, this clone turned up a few times. This chain joins TRBV10-3 and TRBJ2-3; possible D gene TRBD1, 5 bases. This CDR3 comprises 12 residues. CDR1 ENHRY and CDR2 SYGVKD come from the germline V gene. V was pared by 7 bases and J by 2 bases, with 7 bases between. Here the CDR3 reads CAIKGATDTQYF. CDR3 coding DNA: TGTGCCATCAAAGGGGCCACAGATACGCAGTATTTT.

This clone was seen a single time. The chain is built from TRBV16 and TRBJ2-1; D is unresolved. Germline-derived CDR1 and CDR2 are KGHSY and FQNENV. Trimming removed 0 bases at V and 9 bases at J, with 9 bases between. The CDR3 runs to 13 residues. CDR3 protein: CASSQSLVAEQFF. In DNA form, the CDR3 reads TGTGCCAGCAGCCAATCTCTGGTAGCTGAGCAGTTCTTC.

The chain is built from TRBV28 and TRBJ2-7; TRBD1 aligns across 8 bases. Germline CDR1 is MDHEN and CDR2 is SYDVKM. After removal of 2 bases from V and 5 bases from J, the junction contained 11 bases not matched to a gene. The CDR3 extends over 16 amino acids. The CDR3 protein is CASSLPNPAGGHEQYF. The CDR3 nucleotides are TGTGCCAGCAGTTTACCCAACCCCGCAGGGGGCCACGAGCAGTACTTC.

V and J are TRBV15 and TRBJ1-2; D ambiguous. The CDR3 length is 16 residues. V lost 3 bases and J 4 bases, leaving 18 bases between the germline ends. From germline, CDR1 is LNHNV and CDR2 YYDKDF (reference sequence). This chain's CDR3 is CATSSLTGSLSYGYTF. CDR3 in DNA: TGTGCCACCAGCAGCTTAACCGGGTCCCTCTCCTATGGCTACACCTTC.

The chain employs TRBV5-1 and TRBJ2-5; D unclear. V lost 3 bases and J 1 base, leaving 7 bases between the germline ends. There are 13 residues in the CDR3. The V gene's germline CDR1 is SGHRS and CDR2 YFSETQ. In DNA form, the CDR3 reads TGCGCCAGCAGCTACCGAGGCCAAGAGACCCAGTACTTC. Protein sequence: CASSYRGQETQYF.

The V call is TRBV2, the J call TRBJ1-2, with a weak D call TRBD1 (5 bases). CDR3 length: 13 amino acids. The germline V gene has CDR1 SNHLY and CDR2 FYNNEI. Deletions cut 2 bases from V and 8 bases from J, with 12 bases between. The CDR3 region is CASSENRFGGYTF. The CDR3 coding sequence is TGTGCCAGCAGTGAAAACAGGTTTGGGGGCTACACCTTC.

Details on this clone: Germline is not matched at one junction end, which may reflect a read error. The chain is built from TRBV11-2 and TRBJ2-1; 7 nucleotides align to TRBD1. Germline V gives CDR1 SGHAT, CDR2 FQNNGV. The CDR3 sequence is 13 residues long. CDR3 region: CASSLASGTASLF. CDR3 bases: TGTGCCAGCAGCTTAGCCTCAGGGACAGCGTCGCTCTTC.

The chain recombines TRBV29-1 with TRBJ2-3; maybe TRBD1 (6 bases). V lost 7 bases and J 2 bases, leaving 10 bases between the germline ends. This CDR3 has 12 amino acids. Germline V CDR1 and CDR2: SQVTM, ANQGSEA. CDR3: CSGQGFTDTQYF. CDR3 coding DNA: TGCAGCGGTCAGGGGTTCACAGATACGCAGTATTTT.

V gene TRBV5-1 combines with J gene TRBJ1-4; TRBD1 matches at 7 bases. This CDR3 region has 16 residues. Germline CDR1 SGHRS, CDR2 YFSETQ. The V segment lost 4 bases and the J segment 5 bases; nucleotides outside the gene matches: 11. CDR3 sequence: CASSLEPGQMNEKLFF. For the CDR3, the DNA is TGCGCCAGCAGCCTGGAACCGGGACAGATGAATGAAAAACTGTTTTTT.

V usage is TRBV5-1 and J usage is TRBJ2-3; D is possibly TRBD1 (5 bases). Trimming left V 3 bases short and J 0 bases short, with 11 bases between. There are 15 residues in the CDR3. CDR1 SGHRS and CDR2 YFSETQ come from the germline V gene. The CDR3 coding sequence is TGCGCCAGCAGCTCGAGGACACCCAGCACAGATACGCAGTATTTT. As protein: CASSSRTPSTDTQYF.

The V and J genes are TRBV23-1 and TRBJ2-5; tentative D call: TRBD2 (6 bases). TRBV23-1 is an ORF; its function is uncertain. V was trimmed by 0 bases and J by 2 bases, leaving 16 bases between them. The CDR3 loop spans 17 amino acids. This CDR3 is CASSQSRPWGEQETQYF. DNA of the CDR3: TGCGCCAGCAGTCAATCAAGGCCCTGGGGGGAACAAGAGACCCAGTACTTC.

The rearrangement links TRBV2 to TRBJ2-3; the match to TRBD2 covers 12 bases. CDR1 and CDR2 (germline): SNHLY, FYNNEI. The CDR3 is 15 amino acids. The V segment lost 6 bases and the J segment 2 bases; nucleotides outside the gene matches: 3. The CDR3 bases are TGTGCCAGCAGCCGACTAGCGGGGGCCACAGATACGCAGTATTTT. It specifies CASSRLAGATDTQYF.

This clone was counted between two and nine times. The chain recombines TRBV15 with TRBJ1-5, with TRBD1 as a possible D gene (5 bases). The CDR3 is 17 amino acids. V lost 1 base and J 0 bases, leaving 13 bases between the germline ends. Germline CDR1 is LNHNV and CDR2 is YYDKDF (reference sequence). For the CDR3, the DNA is TGTGCCACCAGCAGAGGAACAGGCGATTTTAGCAATCAGCCCCAGCATTTT. Translated: CATSRGTGDFSNQPQHF.

The rearrangement links TRBV7-9 to TRBJ1-6; 8 bases are a match to TRBD1. Germline V gives CDR1 SEHNR, CDR2 FQNEAQ (reference sequence). The trim removed 1 base at V and 5 bases at J, leaving 1 base unmatched. This CDR3 contains 15 residues. The CDR3 protein is CASSLGGQDNSPLHF. CDR3 nucleotides: TGTGCCAGCAGCTTAGGGGGACAGGATAATTCACCCCTCCACTTT.

The rearrangement uses TRBV4-2 and TRBJ2-2; D is possibly TRBD2 (7 bases). Trimming removed 3 bases from V and 6 bases from J, with 26 bases in between. The CDR3 length is 19 residues. CDR1 is LGHNA and CDR2 is YNFKEQ in the germline V gene. CDR3 amino acids: CASSQDSLGRGAGAGELFF. The DNA of the CDR3 is TGTGCCAGCAGCCAGGATTCCCTGGGCCGGGGGGCGGGCGCCGGGGAGCTGTTTTTT.

This chain uses TRBV6-2 or TRBV6-3 with TRBJ2-5; 8 bases agree with TRBD1. Trimming cost V 2 bases and J 3 bases; bases outside gene matches: 11. CDR3 length equals 17 residues. Germline CDR1 reads MNHEY; CDR2 reads SVGEGT. This CDR3 is CASSYVAGGGLKETQYF. In DNA, the CDR3 is TGTGCCAGCAGTTACGTGGCAGGGGGCGGCCTCAAAGAGACCCAGTACTTC.